This T cell receptor (beta chain) appears in the sequencing data of a study of identical twins. Study-level results: Twin-shared out-of-frame alpha sequences were enriched for low generation probability. Interpretation of the results relied on cross-sectional statistical analysis and not on following the same donors.

From the 5' RACE reads, TCRdb called clonotypes with MiXCR, one entry per CDR3 protein. The top ten clones hold roughly 4% of a sample with hundreds of thousands of distinct CDR3 sequences, around 21% of them seen once. Of note for this clonotype: No antigen is known for it.

V lost 6 bases to trimming and J lost 0 bases, with 13 bases between them. The CDR3 runs 15 residues. Germline CDR1 SGHTA, CDR2 FQGNSA. The same specimen was also included in a second study, on T cells expressing NK-cell markers. That study adds: With respect to HCMV, seven of the eight sequenced donors were seropositive, and one was seronegative.

This receptor was obtained from a woman between 18 and 29 years old in good health. The chain recombines TRBV7-2 with TRBJ2-3; no definite D call. Sequenced sample: PBMCs. CDR3 nucleotide sequence: TGTGCCAGCAGTCCCCCTACTTCTAGCACAGATACGCAGTATTTT. Its protein is CASSPPTSSTDTQYF. The full variable domain, rest sourced from reference TRBV7-2 and TRBJ2-3, is GAGVSQSPSNKVTEKGKDVELRCDPISGHTALYWYRQSLGQGLEFLIYFQGNSAPDKSGLPSDRFSAERTGGSVSTLTIQRTQQEDSAVYLCASSPPTSSTDTQYFGPGTRLTVL.